The 22 T cell receptor beta chains given below trace back to one sample, sequenced in a study of shared clonotypes between healthy human individuals. The method was immunoSEQ multiplex PCR; TCRdb's version includes in-frame clones alone and lacks a portion of them. The sample lists around 500,000 clones, approximately 81% seen once, with about 13% in the top ten. The specimen sequenced was PBMCs. The receptors derive from a woman in her thirties or forties in good health. Some clones in this sample may be carry-over from other donors' samples.

V and J are TRBV28 and TRBJ1-1; TRBD1 matches at 7 bases. There are 14 residues in the CDR3. Trimming at V came to 5 bases and at J to 5 bases, leaving 8 bases not matched to a gene. Per the germline V gene, CDR1 is MDHEN and CDR2 is SYDVKM. The CDR3 DNA sequence: TGTGCCAGCAGTCCTTTCCAGGGGGGAACTGAAGCTTTCTTT. It translates to CASSPFQGGTEAFF.

The chain links TRBV10-3 to TRBJ1-1, with TRBD1 matching 12 bases. Germline V CDR1 and CDR2: ENHRY, SYGVKD. J was trimmed by 1 base and V by 4 bases; bases with no gene match: 7. This CDR3 spans 17 amino acids. The CDR3 nucleotides read TGTGCCATCAGTGTCAGCGGGACAGGGGGCCGGAACACTGAAGCTTTCTTT. Translating it yields CAISVSGTGGRNTEAFF.

The rearrangement uses TRBV29-1 and TRBJ1-1; 10 bases fit TRBD1. The CDR3 is 15 amino acids. The ends lost 6 bases at V and 0 bases at J; junction bases unmatched: 7. Germline V lookup: CDR1 SQVTM, CDR2 ANQGSEA. The CDR3 bases are TGCAGCGTGACAGGGGGCTGGGGAATGAACACTGAAGCTTTCTTT. This sequence encodes CSVTGGWGMNTEAFF. Variable domain in full (rest from reference TRBV29-1 and TRBJ1-1): SAVISQKPSRDICQRGTSLTIQCQVDSQVTMMFWYRQQPGQSLTLIATANQGSEATYESGFVIDKFPISRPNLTFSTLTVSNMSPEDSSIYLCSVTGGWGMNTEAFFGQGTRLTVV.

A few counts support this clone. The genes are TRBV11-1 and TRBJ2-1; the D gene is possibly TRBD2 (5 bases). V lost 0 bases to trimming and J lost 12 bases, with 18 bases between them. The CDR3 runs to 15 residues. Germline assignment: CDR1 SGHAT and CDR2 FQDESV (reference sequence). The DNA of the CDR3 is TGTGCCAGCAGCTTAGCGTTGGTTACCAATGCGGGGCAGTTCTTC. It codes for CASSLALVTNAGQFF. Supplemented by reference TRBV11-1 and TRBJ2-1, the full variable domain reads EAEVAQSPRYKITEKSQAVAFWCDPISGHATLYWYRQILGQGPELLVQFQDESVVDDSQLPKDRFSAERLKGVDSTLKIQPAELGDSAMYLCASSLALVTNAGQFFGPGTRLTVL.

On this clone: A far larger clone is just one base off, so this is likely a read error. This chain links TRBV29-1 with TRBJ1-1; the D is unclear. V dropped 7 bases and J dropped 0 bases, with 18 bases sitting between them. Germline CDR1 SQVTM, CDR2 ANQGSEA. This CDR3 has 15 amino acids. The CDR3 reads CSAVAGWGMNTEAFF. The CDR3 bases are TGCAGCGCTGTGGCGGGTTGGGGAATGAACACTGAAGCTTTCTTT.

About this clone itself: A single base separates this from a much larger clone, so it may be a read error. Other nucleotide sequences from this sample produce the same CDR3. This sequence joins TRBV28 and TRBJ1-6; D is ambiguous. The ends were cut back, 8 bases at V and 7 bases at J, with 12 bases in the middle. Looked up from germline, CDR1 is MDHEN and CDR2 is SYDVKM. CDR3 size: 13 residues. The CDR3 DNA is TGTGCCAGCCGGGTGTTGAGGAATTCACCCCTCCACTTT. Amino acid sequence: CASRVLRNSPLHF.

This chain uses TRBV7-3 with TRBJ2-2, with D hard to call. Germline CDR1 and CDR2: SGHTA and FQGTGA. The CDR3 is 14 amino acids. Trimming took 5 bases from V and 4 from J, leaving 11 bases between them. The CDR3 DNA reads as TGTGCCAGCAGCCCACGCTCTACCACCGGGGAGCTGTTTTTT. This gives the protein CASSPRSTTGELFF.

This chain uses TRBV14 with TRBJ2-2; no reliable D call. The CDR3 has 14 residues. V was pared by 0 bases and J by 3 bases, with 5 bases between. Germline V gene lookup returns CDR1 SGHDN and CDR2 FVKESK. The CDR3 DNA sequence: TGTGCCAGCAGCCAAGATCTAGACACCGGGGAGCTGTTTTTT. Protein sequence: CASSQDLDTGELFF.

The sample holds a few counts of this clone. The rearrangement links TRBV28 to TRBJ1-1, with D possibly being TRBD1 (5 bases). The V and J ends lost 5 bases and 2 bases respectively, with 18 bases between them. CDR3 size: 16 residues. The germline V gene encodes CDR1 MDHEN and CDR2 SYDVKM. CDR3 coding DNA: TGTGCCAGCAGTCCCTCGGGAGGGGCTGCCAACACTGAAGCTTTCTTT. Protein sequence: CASSPSGGAANTEAFF. The full variable domain, in which reference TRBV28 and TRBJ1-1 provide the parts outside the CDR3, is DVKVTQSSRYLVKRTGEKVFLECVQDMDHENMFWYRQDPGLGLRLIYFSYDVKMKEKGDIPEGYSVSREKKERFSLILESASTNQTSMYLCASSPSGGAANTEAFFGQGTRLTVV.

The chain couples TRBV5-1 to TRBJ1-2; 8 bases fit TRBD1. The CDR3 covers 15 residues. The V and J ends lost 1 base and 4 bases, in that order; junction bases with no gene match: 6. Germline V lookup: CDR1 SGHRS, CDR2 YFSETQ. CDR3 in DNA: TGCGCCAGCAGCTTGTGGGGGGACAGGAGCTATGGCTACACCTTC. Its protein product is CASSLWGDRSYGYTF.

V gene TRBV30 combines with J gene TRBJ1-2, with no clear D. V was pared by 2 bases and J by 2 bases, with 9 bases between. There are 13 residues in the CDR3. CDR1 is GTSNPN, CDR2 SVGIG, per germline (reference sequence). Here the CDR3 reads CAWSYTVNYGYTF. In DNA, the CDR3 is TGTGCCTGGAGTTACACCGTCAACTATGGCTACACCTTC.

Comments on this clone: A far larger clone lies a single base away; this is likely a read error. This chain uses TRBV7-8 with TRBJ2-7; D gene uncertain. The V end was cut by 5 bases, the J end by 3 bases, with 8 bases between. CDR3 length: 12 residues. CDR1 is SGHVS, CDR2 FQNEAQ, per germline. The DNA of the CDR3 is TGTGCCAGCAGCCGTGACAACTACGAGCAGTACTTC. Its protein is CASSRDNYEQYF.

The chain is built from TRBV4-2 and TRBJ2-1, with 11 bases matching TRBD2. Germline trimming cut 3 bases from V and 7 bases from J; bases unmatched to any gene: 8. CDR1 and CDR2 from the germline V gene are LGHNA and YNFKEQ. The length of the CDR3 is 16 residues. DNA of the CDR3: TGTGCCAGCAGCCACTCCACTAGCGGGAGTAGTAATGAGCAGTTCTTC. It yields the protein CASSHSTSGSSNEQFF.

The chain carries TRBV28 and TRBJ2-4; D possibly uses TRBD1 or TRBD2 (5 bases each). Trimming took 6 bases from V and 1 from J, leaving 19 bases between them. Germline-derived CDR1 and CDR2 are MDHEN and SYDVKM. CDR3 length equals 17 residues. CDR3 region: CASSLGVQLRAKNIQYF. The CDR3, as DNA: TGTGCCAGCAGCCTGGGGGTACAGTTGCGGGCCAAAAACATTCAGTACTTC. Full variable domain (outside the CDR3, taken from reference TRBV28 and TRBJ2-4): DVKVTQSSRYLVKRTGEKVFLECVQDMDHENMFWYRQDPGLGLRLIYFSYDVKMKEKGDIPEGYSVSREKKERFSLILESASTNQTSMYLCASSLGVQLRAKNIQYFGAGTRLSVL.

The chain employs TRBV7-2 and TRBJ2-2; 11 bases map to TRBD1. Germline-derived CDR1 and CDR2 are SGHTA and FQGNSA. Germline trimming cut 6 bases from V and 8 bases from J; bases unmatched to any gene: 11. CDR3 size: 16 residues. CDR3 nucleotide sequence: TGTGCCAGCAGATATTTGGACAGGGGGCAAACTGGGGAGCTGTTTTTT. The encoded protein is CASRYLDRGQTGELFF.

The V call is TRBV10-3, the J call TRBJ1-2, with 7 bases that match TRBD1. There are 13 residues in the CDR3. V was clipped by 11 bases and J by 1 base; unmatched bases: 7. Germline V CDR1 and CDR2: ENHRY, SYGVKD. The CDR3 is CASAGTVNYGYTF. The DNA for the CDR3 is TGTGCCTCGGCCGGGACAGTTAACTATGGCTACACCTTC.

V gene TRBV28 combines with J gene TRBJ1-4; D is possibly TRBD1 (5 bases). Germline V CDR1 and CDR2: MDHEN, SYDVKM. V shed 6 bases and J shed 3 bases, with 14 bases lying between them. The CDR3 length is 15 residues. CDR3 amino acids: CASSLRTRPNEKLFF. CDR3 bases: TGTGCCAGCAGCCTTAGGACAAGACCTAATGAAAAACTGTTTTTT.

The table lists this clone with a count of one. This sequence joins TRBV5-1 and TRBJ2-7; D could derive from TRBD1 or TRBD2 (5 bases each). CDR1 SGHRS and CDR2 YFSETQ come from the germline V gene. V was cut by 4 bases and J by 5 bases, with 10 bases left in between. There are 12 residues in the CDR3. CDR3 bases: TGCGCCAGCAGCGGCCCGGGACACGAGCAGTACTTC. Translating it yields CASSGPGHEQYF.

The V and J genes are TRBV11-2 and TRBJ2-7, with a tentative D call TRBD1 (5 bases). The V end lost 1 base, the J end lost 6 bases, and 7 bases lay between the germline ends. Per the germline V gene, CDR1 is SGHAT and CDR2 is FQNNGV. This CDR3 region has 12 residues. In DNA form, the CDR3 reads TGTGCCAGCAGCTTAGGACAGCGCGAGCAGTACTTC. Encoded protein: CASSLGQREQYF.

Notes on this clone: This likely reflects a read error, since a far larger clone is one base away. Other DNA sequences in this specimen translate into the identical CDR3. The gene calls are TRBV7-2 and TRBJ1-1; perhaps TRBD1 as D (6 bases). Trimming pared 7 bases from V and 2 bases from J, leaving 11 bases between. The CDR3 extends over 13 amino acids. Germline CDR1 is SGHTA and CDR2 is FQGNSA. The CDR3 DNA reads as TGTGCCAGCATATGGACAGCTAACACTGAAGCTTTCTTT. It translates to CASIWTANTEAFF.

For this clone: Since a far larger clone is one base different, this is likely a read error. Without the conserved terminal phenylalanine or tryptophan, this CDR3 likely stems from a read error. The rearrangement uses TRBV28 and TRBJ1-2; D is unclear. V lost 5 bases and J lost 5, with 6 bases in between. CDR1 MDHEN and CDR2 SYDVKM come from the germline V gene. This CDR3 is 11 amino acids long. CDR3 nucleotides: TGTGCCAGCAGTACGAGTTATGGCTACACCGTC. As protein: CASSTSYGYTV.

This clone was picked up a small number of times. The chain recombines TRBV7-2 with TRBJ1-2; D is possibly TRBD1 (6 bases). The CDR3 spans 14 residues. The germline gives CDR1 SGHTA, CDR2 FQGNSA. The V gene lost 5 bases and the J gene lost 1 base, with 11 bases spanning the gap. The CDR3 DNA is TGTGCCAGCAGCCCAGCACAGGGTAACTATGGCTACACCTTC. It translates to CASSPAQGNYGYTF.